A single sample gave rise to the 32 T cell receptor beta chains below, sequenced in a study of Graves' ophthalmopathy and Graves' hyperthyroidism. RNA transcripts served as template for amplifying TCR beta CDR3 sequences. An opening RT-PCR round employed HTBI primers and preceded a second-round multiplex PCR. TCRdb independently ran MiXCR on the multiplex PCR reads; one entry per CDR3 protein. The data contain hundreds of thousands of distinct CDR3 sequences, 20% to 25% of them singletons. Sequencing was carried out using peripheral blood. These receptors originate from a woman aged 18-29 years with stable Graves' hyperthyroidism.

This clonotype showed up just a few times. The CDR3 DNA reads TGTGCCAGTAGTATTCTAGCGGGAAACATTCAGTACTTC. It encodes CASSILAGNIQYF. The genes are TRBV19 and TRBJ2-4; 8 bases align to TRBD2. Germline V gene sequence: CDR1 LNHDA, CDR2 SQIVND (reference sequence). The CDR3 spans 13 residues. V shed 3 bases, J shed 6 bases, and the junction held 1 base outside the gene matches.

The V gene is TRBV2, the J gene TRBJ1-2; 10 bases map to TRBD1. V lost 11 bases, J lost 3 bases, and 12 bases stayed unmatched. Germline V gene sequence: CDR1 SNHLY, CDR2 FYNNEI. The CDR3 length is 15 residues. The chain's CDR3 is CALLGKTGGDYGYTF. Written as DNA, the CDR3 is TGTGCCCTCCTTGGCAAGACAGGGGGCGACTATGGCTACACCTTC.

In its sample, this clonotype was seen many times. The V and J genes are TRBV27 and TRBJ2-7; 8 bases align to TRBD1. The length of the CDR3 is 16 residues. J lost 2 bases, V lost 4 bases, and 10 bases had no gene match. In germline, CDR1 is MNHEY, CDR2 SMNVEV (reference sequence). CDR3: CASSSVHTQGAYEQYF. The CDR3 DNA reads TGTGCCAGCAGTTCCGTCCATACACAGGGGGCCTACGAGCAGTACTTC.

This clonotype was picked up many times. The chain uses TRBV5-1 and TRBJ2-7; 10 bases map to TRBD2. The length of the CDR3 is 18 residues. The trim removed 0 bases at V and 3 bases at J, leaving 12 bases unmatched. Germline V gives CDR1 SGHRS, CDR2 YFSETQ. The CDR3 DNA follows: TGCGCCAGCAGCTTGGCCGGACTAGCGGAGGGGTTCTACTACGAGCAGTACTTC. Protein: CASSLAGLAEGFYYEQYF.

The sample holds many counts of this clonotype. This chain joins TRBV30 and TRBJ1-5; D uncertain. CDR3 length equals 13 residues. The V gene lost 5 bases and the J gene lost 6 bases, with 14 bases spanning the gap. The germline CDR1 and CDR2 sequences are GTSNPN and SVGIG (reference sequence). CDR3 protein: CAWATGMGQPQHF. The CDR3 DNA reads TGTGCCTGGGCTACGGGGATGGGTCAGCCCCAGCATTTT.

This clonotype was observed at least ten times. J is TRBJ2-5 and V is TRBV10-3; D unclear. Trimming removed 6 bases from V and 0 bases from J, with 5 bases in between. The CDR3 totals 12 residues. Germline V gives CDR1 ENHRY, CDR2 SYGVKD. The CDR3, as DNA: TGTGCCATCAGCCCAAACCAAGAGACCCAGTACTTC. Translating it yields CAISPNQETQYF.

At least ten counts were recorded for this clonotype. V and J are TRBV6-1 and TRBJ2-2, with a weak D call TRBD2 (7 bases). This CDR3 is 16 amino acids long. The V end lost 7 bases, the J end lost 1 base, and 16 bases lay between the germline ends. Per germline, CDR1 MNHNS and CDR2 SASEGT. This CDR3 reads CASKWGASGNTGELFF. The CDR3 DNA is TGTGCCAGCAAGTGGGGGGCTAGCGGGAACACCGGGGAGCTGTTTTTT.

J is TRBJ1-1 and V is TRBV20-1; 8 bases line up with TRBD1. J lost 6 bases, V lost 0 bases, and 3 bases had no gene match. Germline assignment: CDR1 DFQATT and CDR2 SNEGSKA (reference sequence). The CDR3 contains 13 residues. In DNA form, the CDR3 reads TGCAGTGCTAGAGATGGACAGGGCTCTGAAGCTTTCTTT. Its protein is CSARDGQGSEAFF.

This clonotype was detected many times. V usage is TRBV11-2 and J usage is TRBJ2-2; 11 bases line up with TRBD1. The CDR3 is 17 amino acids. Germline V CDR1 and CDR2: SGHAT, FQNNGV. Losses at the gene ends were 4 bases for V and 5 bases for J; bases not matched to a gene: 9. As DNA, the CDR3 is TGTGCCAGCAGCTATAACCGGGACAGGGGGTCAACCGGGGAGCTGTTTTTT. Translated, it gives CASSYNRDRGSTGELFF.

This clonotype was recorded many times. The V and J genes are TRBV20-1 and TRBJ1-1, with D possibly TRBD1 on 5 matching bases. Germline loops: CDR1 DFQATT, CDR2 SNEGSKA (reference sequence). Trimming pared 6 bases from V and 2 bases from J, leaving 13 bases between. The CDR3 consists of 13 residues. The CDR3 DNA reads TGCAGTGCCCGATGGGACCCAAACACTGAAGCTTTCTTT. It codes for CSARWDPNTEAFF.

This clonotype appeared many times. The chain combines TRBV25-1 with TRBJ1-2; tentatively, D is TRBD1 (5 bases). Germline V gene lookup returns CDR1 MGHDK and CDR2 SYGVNS. This CDR3 is built from 13 residues. V was clipped by 2 bases and J by 7 bases, with 11 bases between them. The CDR3 loop reads CASSEGPRGGYTF. The DNA for the CDR3 is TGTGCCAGCAGTGAAGGCCCGAGGGGTGGCTACACCTTC.

This clonotype was seen at least ten times. This sequence joins TRBV6-1 and TRBJ2-5, with TRBD2 matching over 7 bases. This CDR3 is built from 16 residues. CDR1 is MNHNS, CDR2 SASEGT, per germline. V was clipped by 2 bases and J by 4 bases; unmatched bases: 10. The CDR3 DNA sequence: TGTGCCAGCAGTGAAAGACGGGGGGTAGCAGGAGAGACCCAGTACTTC. The encoded protein is CASSERRGVAGETQYF.

Many counts were recorded for this clonotype. A much larger clone differs by one base, so this may be a read error. The J gene is TRBJ2-7, the V gene TRBV15; D remains unclear. From germline, CDR1 is LNHNV and CDR2 YYDKDF (reference sequence). This CDR3 comprises 15 residues. CDR3 residues: CATSRDRFGSYEQCF. The DNA for the CDR3 is TGTGCCACCAGCAGAGATCGATTCGGATCCTACGAGCAGTGCTTC.

Concerning this clonotype: A read error may produce the germline difference seen at one junction end. The chain recombines TRBV5-1 with TRBJ1-2, with 9 nucleotides matching TRBD1. This CDR3 is 13 amino acids long. Germline V CDR1 and CDR2: SGHRS, YFSETQ. In DNA form, the CDR3 reads TGCGCCAACAGCCTCGGACAGGGGTATGGCTACACCTTC. Amino acid sequence: CANSLGQGYGYTF.

The J gene is TRBJ2-5, the V gene TRBV20-1; 10 bases line up with TRBD2. Per the germline V gene, CDR1 is DFQATT and CDR2 is SNEGSKA (reference sequence). The CDR3 runs to 17 residues. The CDR3 reads CSALPLAGALGEETQYF. CDR3 in DNA: TGCAGCGCCCTCCCGCTAGCGGGAGCTCTAGGAGAAGAGACCCAGTACTTC.

The V gene is TRBV6-1, the J gene TRBJ1-5; maybe TRBD1 (6 bases). V lost 5 bases and J 9 bases, leaving 20 bases between the germline ends. Germline CDR1 is MNHNS and CDR2 is SASEGT. The CDR3 has 15 amino acids. The DNA of the CDR3 is TGTGCCAGCAGTCCGGCGACAGGCCCTTCGGGGCCCCAGCATTTT. It specifies CASSPATGPSGPQHF.

This clonotype was observed at least ten times. The gene calls are TRBV28 and TRBJ1-1; TRBD1 agrees at 9 bases. The CDR3 totals 14 residues. V gave up 10 bases and J gave up 1 base; unmatched junction bases: 7. The V gene's germline CDR1 is MDHEN and CDR2 SYDVKM. CDR3 sequence reads: CAIPRDRENTEAFF. CDR3 DNA: TGTGCCATCCCCCGGGACAGGGAGAACACTGAAGCTTTCTTT. The full variable domain, with the rest looked up from reference TRBV28 and TRBJ1-1, is DVKVTQSSRYLVKRTGEKVFLECVQDMDHENMFWYRQDPGLGLRLIYFSYDVKMKEKGDIPEGYSVSREKKERFSLILESASTNQTSMYLCAIPRDRENTEAFFGQGTRLTVV.

CDR3 residues: CASGTHRGKHSPLHF. The CDR3, as DNA: TGTGCCAGCGGAACTCACAGGGGGAAGCATTCACCCCTCCACTTT. The chain uses TRBV9 and TRBJ1-6, with 8 bases that match TRBD1. Looked up from germline, CDR1 is SGDLS and CDR2 is YYNGEE. After removal of 7 bases from V and 8 bases from J, the junction contained 11 bases not matched to a gene. This CDR3 is 15 amino acids long.

About this clonotype: A much more abundant neighbour one base away suggests this may be a read error. V usage is TRBV5-1 and J usage is TRBJ1-1; 9 bases are a match to TRBD1. The CDR3 covers 14 residues. Germline assignment: CDR1 SGHRS and CDR2 YFSETQ. The CDR3: CSSSWGTGMTEAFF. The CDR3 coding sequence is TGCTCCAGCAGCTGGGGGACAGGGATGACTGAAGCTTTCTTT.

This clonotype has at least ten counts. The rearrangement links TRBV12-3 or TRBV12-4 to TRBJ1-5, with 9 bases lining up with TRBD1. This CDR3 has 16 residues. V lost 6 bases, J lost 7 bases, and 13 bases stayed unmatched. CDR3: CASSGYAGQGRQPQHF. In DNA, the CDR3 is TGTGCCAGCAGCGGATATGCTGGACAGGGGCGCCAGCCCCAGCATTTT.

This clonotype occurred many times. The rearrangement joins TRBV20-1 to TRBJ2-7; a weak D match, TRBD2 (6 bases). CDR1 and CDR2 (germline): DFQATT, SNEGSKA (reference sequence). CDR3 length: 15 residues. V was trimmed by 3 bases and J by 0 bases, leaving 15 bases between them. The CDR3 loop reads CSASDLAWSSYEQYF. The CDR3 DNA sequence: TGCAGTGCTAGTGATCTAGCGTGGAGCTCCTACGAGCAGTACTTC.

The chain couples TRBV11-1 to TRBJ1-2, with TRBD1 identical over 9 bases. This CDR3 spans 15 amino acids. V lost 1 base, J lost 4 bases, and 4 bases stayed unmatched. CDR1 and CDR2 from the germline V gene are SGHAT and FQDESV (reference sequence). In nucleotides, the CDR3 is TGTGCCAGCAGCTTAGGGGACAGGGTTAGCTATGGCTACACCTTC. This codes for CASSLGDRVSYGYTF.

This clonotype was detected many times. The chain uses TRBV12-3 or TRBV12-4 and TRBJ2-7; 12 bases are a match to TRBD2. There are 14 residues in the CDR3. With 5 bases clipped from V and 6 bases from J, the junction kept 5 bases outside the gene matches. CDR3 coding DNA: TGTGCCAGCAGTAATGGACTAGCGGGAAGCGAGCAGTACTTC. It codes for CASSNGLAGSEQYF.

This clonotype showed up many times. V usage is TRBV20-1 and J usage is TRBJ1-2; D gene ambiguous. Germline V gives CDR1 DFQATT, CDR2 SNEGSKA (reference sequence). The CDR3 has 8 residues. V lost 4 bases, J lost 9 bases, and 3 bases lay in between. The CDR3 spells CSAIRYTF. The CDR3 coding sequence is TGCAGTGCTATCCGCTACACCTTC.

The sample holds many counts of this clonotype. The gene calls are TRBV19 and TRBJ2-3; D unresolved. Trimming shortened V by 5 bases and J by 1 base, and 7 bases separated the two germline ends. CDR1 LNHDA and CDR2 SQIVND come from the germline V gene (reference sequence). The CDR3 loop spans 13 amino acids. The CDR3 loop is CASSGSRTDTQYF. The CDR3 DNA follows: TGTGCCAGTAGTGGGTCCCGCACAGATACGCAGTATTTT.

This clonotype was seen at least ten times. The rearrangement joins TRBV7-8 to TRBJ2-4; a weak D match, TRBD1 (5 bases). The germline gives CDR1 SGHVS, CDR2 FQNEAQ. V was shortened by 4 bases and J by 0 bases, with 19 bases between the two germline ends. The CDR3 consists of 18 residues. The CDR3 region is CASSYNLNLGLAKNIQYF. The CDR3 bases are TGTGCCAGCAGCTATAACTTGAATTTGGGGCTAGCCAAAAACATTCAGTACTTC.

This clonotype was found many times. The chain recombines TRBV25-1 with TRBJ1-6; maybe TRBD1 (6 bases). The CDR3 totals 14 residues. The V gene's germline CDR1 is MGHDK and CDR2 SYGVNS. Between the trimmed V and J ends, which lost 5 bases and 7 bases, there was a span of 12 bases. The CDR3 is CASSIQGQNSPLHF. CDR3 sequence (DNA): TGTGCCAGCAGTATACAGGGTCAAAATTCACCCCTCCACTTT.

This clonotype was counted at least ten times. This sequence joins TRBV19 and TRBJ1-2; possibly TRBD1 for D (6 bases). CDR3 length: 14 amino acids. The germline V gene has CDR1 LNHDA and CDR2 SQIVND (reference sequence). Trimming cost V 5 bases and J 8 bases, with 18 bases left between them. The DNA for the CDR3 is TGTGCCAGTAGTCCTCGACAGGACCTTAGCGGCTACACCTTC. This translates into CASSPRQDLSGYTF.

Many counts were recorded for this clonotype. V gene TRBV27 combines with J gene TRBJ2-5; 9 nucleotides agree with TRBD1. Trimming removed 6 bases from V and 6 bases from J; junction bases left unmatched: 8. There are 14 residues in the CDR3. Germline V gene sequence: CDR1 MNHEY, CDR2 SMNVEV (reference sequence). In nucleotides, the CDR3 is TGTGCCAGCAGGCCTCGGGACAGGGAACAGACCCAGTACTTC. This gives the protein CASRPRDREQTQYF.

This clonotype was counted only a few times. CDR3 in amino acids: CASSIDRSFNQPQHF. The CDR3 nucleotides are TGTGCCAGTAGTATAGACAGGTCATTTAATCAGCCCCAGCATTTT. The V and J genes are TRBV19 and TRBJ1-5; D remains ambiguous. The germline V and J ends were trimmed by 0 bases and 4 bases, with 10 bases remaining between them. CDR1 is LNHDA, CDR2 SQIVND, per germline (reference sequence). The CDR3 consists of 15 residues.

This clonotype was detected a few times. The chain is built from TRBV28 and TRBJ2-5; 9 bases match TRBD1. This CDR3 has 15 residues. Germline trimming cut 0 bases from V and 7 bases from J; bases unmatched to any gene: 6. Germline CDR1 is MDHEN and CDR2 is SYDVKM. The CDR3 DNA reads as TGTGCCAGCAGTTTATGGGGACAGGGCGACGCGACCCAGTACTTC. It is translated as CASSLWGQGDATQYF.

The V and J genes are TRBV2 and TRBJ2-2; D unclear. CDR3 length: 14 amino acids. Trimming left V 7 bases short and J 0 bases short, with 9 bases between. The germline CDR1 and CDR2 sequences are SNHLY and FYNNEI. The CDR3 is CASMRSSNTGELFF. The CDR3, as DNA: TGTGCCAGCATGCGGTCTTCGAACACCGGGGAGCTGTTTTTT.